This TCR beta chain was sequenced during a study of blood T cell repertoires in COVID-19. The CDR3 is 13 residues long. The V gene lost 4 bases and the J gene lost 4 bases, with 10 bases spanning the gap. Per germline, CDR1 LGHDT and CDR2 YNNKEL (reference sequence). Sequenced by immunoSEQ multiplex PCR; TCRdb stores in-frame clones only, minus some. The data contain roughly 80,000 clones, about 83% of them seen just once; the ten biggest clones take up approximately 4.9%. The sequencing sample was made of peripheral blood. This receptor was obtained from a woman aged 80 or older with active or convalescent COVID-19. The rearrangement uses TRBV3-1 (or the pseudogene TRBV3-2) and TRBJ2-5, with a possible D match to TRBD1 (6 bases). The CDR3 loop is CASSLRGGETQYF. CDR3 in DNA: TGTGCCAGCAGCCTCAGGGGCGGAGAGACCCAGTACTTC.